One T cell receptor beta chain is described in this entry. The antigen remains undetermined. The sample is drawn from a study of glioma-infiltrating T cells after dendritic cell vaccination. The study's findings and limits: Complete blood and tumor specimen sets were limited to few patients.

Sequenced by immunoSEQ multiplex PCR; TCRdb stores in-frame clones only, minus some. The data show 65,000 to 80,000 clones, with 81% seen just once and roughly 7.7% held by the top ten. CDR1 is LGHNA and CDR2 is YNFKEQ in the germline V gene. Trimming stripped 4 bases from V and 5 bases from J, with 17 bases between. The CDR3 extends over 16 amino acids. This receptor was taken from a human donor with glioblastoma. The sample was blood, taken before dendritic cell vaccination. The V call is TRBV4-2, the J call TRBJ2-2, with D perhaps TRBD1 (5 bases). The CDR3 spells CASSRAGGRGTGELFF. Written as DNA, the CDR3 is TGTGCCAGCAGCCGGGCCGGCGGTAGGGGTACCGGGGAGCTGTTTTTT.